The clone carrying this TCR beta chain was counted ten times or more. Its specificity is not known. This specimen belongs to a study of CD8+CD57+ T cells in acquired aplastic anemia. In the study overall: Roughly 3.1 ug was the average amount of DNA from sorted CD4+ and CD8+ cells.

Germline loops: CDR1 SGHAT, CDR2 FQNNGV. Trimming removed 5 bases from V and 0 bases from J, with 4 bases in between. This CDR3 is built from 12 residues. Investigators profiled TCR beta VDJ and CDR3 from genomic DNA template. A single record per CDR3 protein comes from TCRdb applying MiXCR to the reads. The sample lists approximately 270,000 distinct CDR3 sequences; 55% to 60% were seen once. General observations from the study: Patients and controls were found to share about 31 CD8+ CDR3 sequences.

The V gene is TRBV11-2, the J gene TRBJ1-1; D ambiguous. The receptor was isolated from a human donor with severe aplastic anemia or a healthy control (not recorded which). Input material: sorted CD4+, CD8+, or CD8+CD57+ T cells (not recorded which) from PBMCs. The DNA of the CDR3 is TGTGCCAGCAGCGTAATGAACACTGAAGCTTTCTTT. It codes for CASSVMNTEAFF.